The 15 T cell receptor beta chains below all came from one sample that was sequenced in a study of blood T cell repertoires in COVID-19. The data were produced by immunoSEQ multiplex PCR, yet TCRdb's version contains in-frame clones alone and is incomplete. The sample holds approximately 35,000 clones; approximately 88% are singletons and the top ten take more than 13%. Sample: peripheral blood. Source of these receptors: a man aged 55 to 70 with active COVID-19.

The chain couples TRBV5-6 to TRBJ2-5; the match to TRBD2 covers 9 bases. Per germline, CDR1 SGHDT and CDR2 YYEEEE. V dropped 3 bases and J dropped 0; count of bases not matched to a gene: 9. The CDR3 has 17 residues. CDR3 DNA sequence: TGTGCCAGCAGCTCCGGGACTAGCAGCTCGTACCAAGAGACCCAGTACTTC. Encoded protein: CASSSGTSSSYQETQYF.

This chain joins TRBV2 and TRBJ1-1; perhaps TRBD1 as D (5 bases). The length of the CDR3 is 11 residues. Germline V gene lookup returns CDR1 SNHLY and CDR2 FYNNEI. Between the trimmed V and J ends, which lost 6 bases and 5 bases, there was a span of 7 bases. CDR3 DNA sequence: TGTGCCAGCAGCGGGGGGACTGAAGCTTTCTTT. The encoded protein is CASSGGTEAFF. The complete variable domain, with remaining parts taken from reference TRBV2 and TRBJ1-1, reads EPEVTQTPSHQVTQMGQEVILRCVPISNHLYFYWYRQILGQKVEFLVSFYNNEISEKSEIFDDQFSVERPDGSNFTLKIRSTKLEDSAMYFCASSGGTEAFFGQGTRLTVV.

The chain recombines TRBV3-1 (or the pseudogene TRBV3-2) with TRBJ2-5; 9 bases map to TRBD1. With 1 base clipped from V and 5 bases from J, the junction kept 5 bases outside the gene matches. Germline values: CDR1 LGHDT, CDR2 YNNKEL (reference sequence). The CDR3 has 15 residues. This CDR3 is CASSQAQGAGETQYF. For the CDR3, the DNA is TGTGCCAGCAGCCAAGCACAGGGGGCAGGGGAGACCCAGTACTTC.

V and J are TRBV7-2 and TRBJ1-3; the D is unclear. The CDR3 has 12 amino acids. The germline V and J ends were trimmed by 5 bases and 4 bases, with 6 bases remaining between them. The V gene's germline CDR1 is SGHTA and CDR2 FQGNSA. CDR3 protein: CASSLQGNTIYF. For the CDR3, the DNA is TGTGCCAGCAGCCTACAGGGAAACACCATATATTTT.

The chain is built from TRBV7-2 and TRBJ2-7; 11 positions agree with TRBD2. The CDR3 has 15 amino acids. V shed 5 bases, J shed 5 bases, and the junction held 8 bases outside the gene matches. CDR1 and CDR2 from the germline V gene are SGHTA and FQGNSA. For the CDR3, the DNA is TGTGCCAGCAGCCGCCGACTAGCGGGAAACGACGAGCAGTACTTC. This codes for CASSRRLAGNDEQYF.

This rearrangement joins TRBV6-2 or TRBV6-3 to TRBJ1-1; possible D gene TRBD1, 6 bases. Trimming stripped 4 bases from V and 6 bases from J, with 12 bases between. This CDR3 contains 13 residues. From germline, CDR1 is MNHEY and CDR2 SVGEGT. The CDR3 region is CASSSYRVSEAFF. DNA for the CDR3: TGTGCCAGCAGTTCATACAGGGTCTCTGAAGCTTTCTTT.

The rearrangement uses TRBV5-4 and TRBJ2-7, with 12 bases that match TRBD2. The CDR3 is 19 amino acids. With 4 bases clipped from V and 5 bases from J, the junction kept 19 bases outside the gene matches. Germline-derived CDR1 and CDR2 are SGHNT and YYREEE (reference sequence). The CDR3 sequence: CASSRGHPSSSGRAHEQYF. CDR3 nucleotides: TGTGCCAGCAGCCGCGGTCACCCCTCGTCTAGCGGGAGGGCCCACGAGCAGTACTTC.

The genes are TRBV7-8 and TRBJ2-1, with TRBD2 matching over 10 bases. With 1 base clipped from V and 7 bases from J, the junction kept 7 bases outside the gene matches. Germline assignment: CDR1 SGHVS and CDR2 FQNEAQ. This CDR3 region has 16 residues. CDR3 sequence reads: CASSLGRLAGENEQFF. The CDR3 bases are TGTGCCAGCAGCTTAGGGAGGCTAGCGGGAGAGAATGAGCAGTTCTTC.

The chain carries TRBV5-6 and TRBJ2-5, with D possibly TRBD2 on 5 matching bases. With 0 bases removed from V and 5 bases from J, the gap between germline ends came to 20 bases. CDR3 length: 17 residues. Germline values: CDR1 SGHDT, CDR2 YYEEEE. The CDR3 nucleotides read TGTGCCAGCAGCTTGGATACTACTAGGATCCGGCGGGAGACCCAGTACTTC. Translation gives CASSLDTTRIRRETQYF.

J is TRBJ1-2 and V is TRBV4-1; 8 bases are shared with TRBD1. CDR1 is MGHRA and CDR2 is YSYEKL in the germline V gene. The trim removed 4 bases at V and 2 bases at J, leaving 6 bases unmatched. This CDR3 has 15 amino acids. The CDR3 region has the DNA TGCGCCAGCAGCCCAGGGACAGGCCACAACTATGGCTACACCTTC. Protein product: CASSPGTGHNYGYTF.

The chain joins TRBV6-5 to TRBJ1-6; D is uncertain. Germline-derived CDR1 and CDR2 are MNHEY and SVGAGI. This CDR3 is built from 14 residues. The V end was cut by 11 bases, the J end by 0 bases, with 11 bases between. In DNA, the CDR3 is TGTGCCGTCCATCCCAGCTCCTATAATTCACCCCTCCACTTT. Protein product: CAVHPSSYNSPLHF.

This chain connects TRBV10-3 to TRBJ2-1; 8 nucleotides agree with TRBD1. Unmatched junction bases numbered 6, after V lost 3 bases and J lost 5 bases. The CDR3 contains 15 residues. Germline lookup yields CDR1 ENHRY and CDR2 SYGVKD. The CDR3 protein is CAISDLGQGDNEQFF. CDR3 DNA sequence: TGTGCCATCAGTGACCTCGGACAGGGTGACAATGAGCAGTTCTTC.

The chain joins TRBV4-2 to TRBJ2-7, with a possible D match to TRBD1 (6 bases). Germline V lookup: CDR1 LGHNA, CDR2 YNFKEQ. V was clipped by 3 bases and J by 0 bases, with 15 bases between them. The CDR3 length is 16 residues. The CDR3 here is CASSQGRTVSSYEQYF. CDR3 DNA sequence: TGTGCCAGCAGCCAGGGCCGGACAGTTTCCTCCTACGAGCAGTACTTC.

The CDR3 reads CASRGQGYTEAFF. The CDR3 DNA follows: TGTGCCAGCAGGGGACAGGGCTACACTGAAGCTTTCTTT. The chain carries TRBV12-3 or TRBV12-4 and TRBJ1-1, with 9 positions matching TRBD1. The CDR3 extends over 13 amino acids. J was trimmed by 3 bases and V by 6 bases; bases with no gene match: 2.

This chain connects TRBV5-1 to TRBJ1-2; tentatively, D is TRBD1 (6 bases). This CDR3 comprises 17 residues. Germline V gene lookup returns CDR1 SGHRS and CDR2 YFSETQ. With 5 bases removed from V and 0 bases from J, the gap between germline ends came to 20 bases. The CDR3 spells CASSIQGPLTSNYGYTF. The CDR3, as DNA: TGCGCCAGCAGTATACAGGGCCCCCTCACCTCTAACTATGGCTACACCTTC.